The 8 T cell receptor beta chains listed next were all sequenced from one sample in a study of human T cells and chemical hapten exposure. TCRdb re-called the RACE reads through MiXCR, storing one row per CDR3 protein. The sample carries under 130,000 distinct CDR3 sequences, approximately 11% recorded once. Time point denoted: patch test 1, 2 weeks after DPC sensitization. The sample's treatment: therapeutic diphenylcyclopropenone sensitization with weekly scalp DPC. Sample: whole blood, taken in connection with sensitization to the hapten diphenylcyclopropenone (DPC). Receptor source: a woman between 40 and 55 years old with alopecia areata. Some clones in this sample may be carry-over from other donors' samples.

This clonotype was counted ten times or more. This rearrangement joins TRBV18 to TRBJ1-1; 11 bases are shared with TRBD1. The CDR3 is made up of 16 amino acids. Germline trimming cut 5 bases from V and 4 bases from J; bases unmatched to any gene: 9. Germline CDR1 reads KGHSH; CDR2 reads LQKENI. This CDR3 reads CASSGQGAILGTEAFF. The DNA of the CDR3 is TGTGCCAGCTCAGGACAGGGGGCGATTCTGGGCACTGAAGCTTTCTTT.

This clonotype has more than one count but fewer than ten. The chain links TRBV14 to TRBJ2-5; TRBD1 matches at 9 bases. From germline, CDR1 is SGHDN and CDR2 FVKESK. Trimming removed 6 bases from V and 5 bases from J; junction bases left unmatched: 10. The CDR3 has 15 amino acids. The CDR3 loop is CASSRYGQGKETQYF. Written as DNA, the CDR3 is TGTGCCAGCAGTCGATATGGACAGGGGAAGGAGACCCAGTACTTC.

This clonotype was found a few times. The J gene is TRBJ1-1, the V gene TRBV25-1; D unclear. Trimming left V 1 base short and J 5 bases short, with 11 bases between. This CDR3 has 14 residues. Germline V gene sequence: CDR1 MGHDK, CDR2 SYGVNS. CDR3 coding DNA: TGTGCCAGCAGTGAATTCGGGCCAGGAACTGAAGCTTTCTTT. As protein: CASSEFGPGTEAFF.

This clonotype occurred many times. V usage is TRBV2 and J usage is TRBJ1-2; D not certain. This CDR3 contains 13 residues. Germline CDR1 reads SNHLY; CDR2 reads FYNNEI. V gave up 2 bases and J gave up 4 bases, with 8 bases separating them. The CDR3 coding sequence is TGTGCCAGCAGTGAACGGCAGACCTATGGCTACACCTTC. Translating it yields CASSERQTYGYTF.

The gene calls are TRBV5-6 and TRBJ1-5; D is unclear. The CDR3 length is 15 residues. Germline CDR1 SGHDT, CDR2 YYEEEE. Trimming removed 3 bases from V and 0 bases from J, with 10 bases in between. CDR3 region: CASSSGRVSNQPQHF. In DNA form, the CDR3 reads TGTGCCAGCAGCTCCGGACGGGTTAGCAATCAGCCCCAGCATTTT.

About this clonotype: This could be a read error, since a much larger clone is one nucleotide away. The J gene is TRBJ2-3, the V gene TRBV20-1; D perhaps matches TRBD2 (6 bases). Germline-derived CDR1 and CDR2 are DFQATT and SNEGSKA (reference sequence). The CDR3 is 17 amino acids. The DNA of the CDR3 is TGCAGTGCTAGAGCCCCATCCCGGGACTCCGGCACAGTTACGCAGTATTTT. Translating it yields CSARAPSRDSGTVTQYF.

This clonotype was seen a handful of times. The chain joins TRBV7-6 to TRBJ2-5; a possible D gene is TRBD2 (6 bases). The germline V and J ends were trimmed by 0 bases and 1 base, with 9 bases remaining between them. The CDR3 sequence is 15 residues long. Germline V gene data show CDR1 as SGHVS and CDR2 as FNYEAQ. CDR3 sequence reads: CASSLAGGGQETQYF. DNA for the CDR3: TGTGCCAGCAGCTTAGCGGGGGGTGGCCAAGAGACCCAGTACTTC.

The table lists this clonotype with many counts. The chain carries TRBV25-1 and TRBJ1-6; 10 nucleotides align to TRBD1. The CDR3 loop spans 15 amino acids. Germline V CDR1 and CDR2: MGHDK, SYGVNS. Losses at the gene ends were 6 bases for V and 7 bases for J; bases not matched to a gene: 6. Here the CDR3 DNA reads TGTGCCAGCAGATCCCGGGACAGGGGCAATTCACCCCTCCACTTT. Translated, it gives CASRSRDRGNSPLHF.